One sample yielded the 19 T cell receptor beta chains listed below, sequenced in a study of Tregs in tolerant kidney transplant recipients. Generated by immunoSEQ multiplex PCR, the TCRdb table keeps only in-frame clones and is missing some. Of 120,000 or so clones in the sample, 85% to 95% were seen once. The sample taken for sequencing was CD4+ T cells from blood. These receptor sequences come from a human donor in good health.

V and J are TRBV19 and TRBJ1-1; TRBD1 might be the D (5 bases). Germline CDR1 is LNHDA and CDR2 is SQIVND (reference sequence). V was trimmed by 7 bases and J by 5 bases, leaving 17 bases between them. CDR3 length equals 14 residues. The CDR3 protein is CASTLGPRGTEAFF. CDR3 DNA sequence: TGTGCCAGTACCCTCGGGCCCCGGGGGACTGAAGCTTTCTTT.

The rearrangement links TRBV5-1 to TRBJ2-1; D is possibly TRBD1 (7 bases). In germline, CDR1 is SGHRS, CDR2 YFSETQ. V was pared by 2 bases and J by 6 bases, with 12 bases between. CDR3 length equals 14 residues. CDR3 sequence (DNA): TGCGCCAGCAGCTTACCCAGGGGGGTCAATGAGCAGTTCTTC. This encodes CASSLPRGVNEQFF.

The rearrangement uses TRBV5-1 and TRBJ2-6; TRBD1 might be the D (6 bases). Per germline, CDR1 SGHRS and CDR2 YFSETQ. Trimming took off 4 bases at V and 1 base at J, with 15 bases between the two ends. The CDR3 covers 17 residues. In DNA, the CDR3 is TGCGCCAGCAGCCGTCGGACAGAGATTTCTGGGGCCAACGTCCTGACTTTC. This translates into CASSRRTEISGANVLTF.

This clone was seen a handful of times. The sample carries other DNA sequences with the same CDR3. The CDR3 nucleotides read TGTGCCACCAGCAGGGGCGTGGGTCAGCCCCAGCATTTT. Its translation is CATSRGVGQPQHF. The V and J genes are TRBV15 and TRBJ1-5; no clear D gene. V lost 3 bases, J lost 6 bases, and 9 bases lay in between. This CDR3 has 13 amino acids. Germline CDR1 and CDR2: LNHNV and YYDKDF (reference sequence). Complete variable domain (other parts from reference TRBV15 and TRBJ1-5): DAMVIQNPRYQVTQFGKPVTLSCSQTLNHNVMYWYQQKSSQAPKLLFHYYDKDFNNEADTPDNFQSRRPNTSFCFLDIRSPGLGDTAMYLCATSRGVGQPQHFGDGTRLSIL.

The CDR3 protein is CSPDSGETQYF. Here the CDR3 DNA reads TGCAGTCCGGACTCGGGGGAGACCCAGTACTTC. This sequence joins TRBV20-1 and TRBJ2-5; the D gene is possibly TRBD2 (5 bases). This CDR3 is 11 amino acids long. Germline CDR1 is DFQATT and CDR2 is SNEGSKA (reference sequence). Trimming removed 8 bases from V and 5 bases from J, with 12 bases in between.

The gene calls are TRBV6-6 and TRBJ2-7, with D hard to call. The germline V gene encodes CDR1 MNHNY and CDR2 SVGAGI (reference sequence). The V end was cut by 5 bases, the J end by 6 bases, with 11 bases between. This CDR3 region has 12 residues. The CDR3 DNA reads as TGTGCCAGCAGTCCTCGCTATTCCGAGCAGTACTTC. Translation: CASSPRYSEQYF.

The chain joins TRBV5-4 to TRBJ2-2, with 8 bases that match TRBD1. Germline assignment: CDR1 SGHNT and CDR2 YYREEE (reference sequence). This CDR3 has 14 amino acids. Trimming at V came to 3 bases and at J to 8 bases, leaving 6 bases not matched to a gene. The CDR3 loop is CASSSQGAGGELFF. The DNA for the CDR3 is TGTGCCAGCAGCTCCCAGGGGGCTGGGGGGGAGCTGTTTTTT.

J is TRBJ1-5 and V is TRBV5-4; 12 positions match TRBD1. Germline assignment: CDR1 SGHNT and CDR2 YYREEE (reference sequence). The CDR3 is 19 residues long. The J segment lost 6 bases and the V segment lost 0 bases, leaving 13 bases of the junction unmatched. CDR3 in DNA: TGTGCCAGCAGCTTGGACCCCGGGACAGGGGGCGACTGGAGTCAGCCCCAGCATTTT. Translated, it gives CASSLDPGTGGDWSQPQHF.

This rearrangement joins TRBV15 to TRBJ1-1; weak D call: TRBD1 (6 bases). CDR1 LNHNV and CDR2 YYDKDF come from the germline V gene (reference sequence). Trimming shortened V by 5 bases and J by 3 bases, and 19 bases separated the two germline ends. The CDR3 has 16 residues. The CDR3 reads CATSSRGGGGDTEAFF. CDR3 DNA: TGTGCCACCAGCTCCCGTGGGGGAGGGGGAGACACTGAAGCTTTCTTT.

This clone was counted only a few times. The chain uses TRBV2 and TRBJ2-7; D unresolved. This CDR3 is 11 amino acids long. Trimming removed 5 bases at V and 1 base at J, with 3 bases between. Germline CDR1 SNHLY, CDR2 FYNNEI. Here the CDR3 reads CASSKSYEQYF. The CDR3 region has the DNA TGTGCCAGCAGTAAATCCTACGAGCAGTACTTC.

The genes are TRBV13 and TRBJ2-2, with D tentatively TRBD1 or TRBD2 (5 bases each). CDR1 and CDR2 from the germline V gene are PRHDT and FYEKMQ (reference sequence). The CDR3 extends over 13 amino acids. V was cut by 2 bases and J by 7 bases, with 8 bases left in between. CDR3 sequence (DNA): TGTGCCAGCAGCTTATGGGGGAACGGGGAGCTGTTTTTT. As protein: CASSLWGNGELFF.

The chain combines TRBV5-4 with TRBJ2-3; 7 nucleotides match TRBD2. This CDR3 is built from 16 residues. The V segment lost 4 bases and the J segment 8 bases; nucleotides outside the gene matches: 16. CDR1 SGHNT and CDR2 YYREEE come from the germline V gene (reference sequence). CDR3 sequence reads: CASSRSGLVAGGTQYF. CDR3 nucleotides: TGTGCCAGCAGCCGATCTGGACTGGTAGCGGGTGGTACGCAGTATTTT.

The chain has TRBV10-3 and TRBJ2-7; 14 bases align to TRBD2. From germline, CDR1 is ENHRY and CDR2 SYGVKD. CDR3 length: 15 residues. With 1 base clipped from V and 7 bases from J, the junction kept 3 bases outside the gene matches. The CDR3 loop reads CAISELGLAGEEQYF. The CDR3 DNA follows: TGTGCCATCAGTGAGTTGGGACTAGCGGGAGAGGAGCAGTACTTC.

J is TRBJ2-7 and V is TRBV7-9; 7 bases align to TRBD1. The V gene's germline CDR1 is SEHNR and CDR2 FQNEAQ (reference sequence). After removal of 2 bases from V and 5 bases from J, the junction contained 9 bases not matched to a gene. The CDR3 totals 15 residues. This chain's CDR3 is CASSLIGQATHEQYF. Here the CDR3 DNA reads TGTGCCAGCAGCTTAATCGGACAGGCAACCCACGAGCAGTACTTC.

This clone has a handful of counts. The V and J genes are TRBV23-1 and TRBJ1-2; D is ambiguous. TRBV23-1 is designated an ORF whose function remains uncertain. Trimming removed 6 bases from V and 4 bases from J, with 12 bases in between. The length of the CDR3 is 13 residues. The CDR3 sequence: CASRKGETYGYTF. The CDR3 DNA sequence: TGCGCCAGCAGGAAGGGAGAAACCTATGGCTACACCTTC.

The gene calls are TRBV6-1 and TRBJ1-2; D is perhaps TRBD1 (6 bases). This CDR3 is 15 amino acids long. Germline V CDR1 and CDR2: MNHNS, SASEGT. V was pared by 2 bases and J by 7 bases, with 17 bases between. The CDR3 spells CASSESQDSILGYTF. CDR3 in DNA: TGTGCCAGCAGTGAAAGTCAGGACAGTATTCTTGGCTACACCTTC.

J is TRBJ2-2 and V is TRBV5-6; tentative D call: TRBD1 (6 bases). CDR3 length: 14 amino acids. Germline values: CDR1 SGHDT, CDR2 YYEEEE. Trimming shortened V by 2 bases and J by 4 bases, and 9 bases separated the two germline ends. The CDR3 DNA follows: TGTGCCAGCAGCTTATTCAGGGGCACCGGGGAGCTGTTTTTT. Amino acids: CASSLFRGTGELFF.

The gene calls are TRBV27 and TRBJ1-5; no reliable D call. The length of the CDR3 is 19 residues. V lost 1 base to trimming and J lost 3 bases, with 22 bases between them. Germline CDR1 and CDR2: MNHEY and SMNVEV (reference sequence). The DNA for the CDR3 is TGTGCCAGCAGTTTATTCCCCCCGGGGTGGCAGAGACTCAATCAGCCCCAGCATTTT. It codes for CASSLFPPGWQRLNQPQHF.

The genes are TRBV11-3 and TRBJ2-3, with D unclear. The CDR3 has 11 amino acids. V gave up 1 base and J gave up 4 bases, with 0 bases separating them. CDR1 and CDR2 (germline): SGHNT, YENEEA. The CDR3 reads CASSLADTQYF. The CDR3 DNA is TGTGCCAGCAGCTTAGCAGATACGCAGTATTTT.